This TCR beta chain was sequenced during a study of identical twins. The length of the CDR3 is 13 residues. CDR1 is ENHRY and CDR2 is SYGVKD in the germline V gene. V was shortened by 0 bases and J by 2 bases, with 4 bases between the two germline ends. Unique molecular identifiers were present on the cDNA, which also gained a universal primer site by template switching. From the 5' RACE reads, TCRdb called clonotypes with MiXCR, one entry per CDR3 protein. The sample lists a few hundred thousand distinct CDR3 sequences, 20% to 30% occurring once. This clonotype was detected only a few times. Healthy Caucasians, and only they, were the donors. These data were also filed under a second study, of T cells expressing NK-cell markers. From that study: With respect to HCMV, most of the eight sequenced donors were seropositive, and one was seronegative.

The chain has TRBV10-3 and TRBJ2-5; unclear D gene. The TCR originated in a woman between 18 and 30 years old in good health. Sequences were obtained from CD4+ T cells sorted from blood. In DNA form, the CDR3 reads TGTGCCATCAGTGAGTCGTATCAAGAGACCCAGTACTTC. The encoded protein is CAISESYQETQYF.